The 25 T cell receptor beta chains given below trace back to one sample, sequenced in a study of response to subunit inactivated influenza vaccine. TCRdb called the RT-PCR reads again in MiXCR, with one record for every CDR3 protein. Of over 750,000 distinct CDR3 sequences listed, 21% are singletons. This specimen consisted of PBMCs from blood, obtained about 5 days after vaccination. The receptor set was obtained from a man aged 50 to 59 who received an inactivated influenza vaccine.

The rearrangement links TRBV20-1 to TRBJ2-5, with D perhaps matching TRBD1 or TRBD2 (5 bases each). The CDR3 contains 16 residues. V shed 5 bases and J shed 0 bases, with 19 bases lying between them. The germline V gene encodes CDR1 DFQATT and CDR2 SNEGSKA (reference sequence). The CDR3 sequence: CSARARESQYQETQYF. DNA for the CDR3: TGCAGTGCTCGCGCCAGGGAGTCCCAGTACCAAGAGACCCAGTACTTC.

This clonotype has a handful of counts. The rearrangement uses TRBV20-1 and TRBJ1-2; possible D gene TRBD1, 5 bases. The germline CDR1 and CDR2 sequences are DFQATT and SNEGSKA (reference sequence). The CDR3 has 12 amino acids. The CDR3 is CTPRGSTYGYTF. The CDR3 DNA is TGCACCCCCCGGGGCAGCACTTATGGCTACACCTTC.

The V and J genes are TRBV5-6 and TRBJ1-5, with TRBD1 as a possible D gene (5 bases). CDR1 SGHDT and CDR2 YYEEEE come from the germline V gene. This CDR3 contains 15 residues. V lost 4 bases, J lost 2 bases, and 13 bases lay in between. The CDR3 sequence: CASSHGLQGNQPQHF. CDR3 coding DNA: TGTGCCAGCAGCCATGGATTACAGGGCAATCAGCCCCAGCATTTT.

The chain carries TRBV24-1 and TRBJ2-1; tentative D call: TRBD2 (5 bases). The CDR3 consists of 12 residues. Germline V gene data show CDR1 as KGHDR and CDR2 as SFDVKD. V lost 9 bases to trimming and J lost 5 bases, with 10 bases between them. CDR3 coding DNA: TGTGCCACCTCGAGGGCACACAATGAGCAGTTCTTC. Its translation is CATSRAHNEQFF.

The chain has TRBV6-2 or TRBV6-3 and TRBJ2-5; 9 positions match TRBD2. This CDR3 contains 17 residues. Trimming at V came to 2 bases and at J to 5 bases, leaving 12 bases not matched to a gene. CDR1 and CDR2 from the germline V gene are MNHEY and SVGEGT. CDR3 protein: CASSYDPLAGYRETQYF. The CDR3 DNA is TGTGCCAGCAGTTACGACCCCCTAGCGGGATATCGGGAGACCCAGTACTTC.

Only a few counts were recorded for this clonotype. The genes are TRBV4-1 and TRBJ2-7, with 10 bases fitting TRBD2. Germline V lookup: CDR1 MGHRA, CDR2 YSYEKL. There are 21 residues in the CDR3. Losses at the gene ends were 0 bases for V and 0 bases for J; bases not matched to a gene: 17. The chain's CDR3 is CASSQDWGTSGIPKGSYEQYF. CDR3 nucleotides: TGCGCCAGCAGCCAAGATTGGGGAACTAGCGGGATCCCAAAGGGCTCCTACGAGCAGTACTTC.

The chain employs TRBV29-1 and TRBJ2-5; no definite D call. CDR1 and CDR2 (germline): SQVTM, ANQGSEA. This CDR3 region has 14 residues. V lost 2 bases and J lost 3, with 13 bases in between. CDR3 region: CSVEPREVEETQYF. The CDR3 nucleotides are TGCAGCGTTGAACCTAGAGAGGTGGAAGAGACCCAGTACTTC.

This clonotype was seen ten or more times. One end of the junction varies from germline; a read error may be responsible. This rearrangement joins TRBV7-2 to TRBJ2-7; possible D gene TRBD2, 6 bases. CDR1 SGHTA and CDR2 FQGNSA come from the germline V gene. The CDR3 totals 13 residues. CDR3 amino acids: CASSLEGGYEQYF. DNA of the CDR3: TGCGCCAGCAGCTTGGAGGGAGGTTACGAGCAGTACTTC.

The chain is built from TRBV7-6 and TRBJ2-2; 7 bases are a match to TRBD2. CDR1 is SGHVS, CDR2 FNYEAQ, per germline. The ends lost 1 base at V and 0 bases at J; junction bases unmatched: 8. The CDR3 totals 18 residues. In DNA form, the CDR3 reads TGTGCCAGCAGCTTAGAGGTCTATGGGGGGGCGAACACCGGGGAGCTGTTTTTT. As protein: CASSLEVYGGANTGELFF.

Only a few counts were recorded for this clonotype. The V gene is TRBV5-1, the J gene TRBJ2-5; D remains unclear. V was clipped by 2 bases and J by 1 base, with 9 bases between them. The V gene's germline CDR1 is SGHRS and CDR2 YFSETQ. There are 14 residues in the CDR3. The CDR3 region has the DNA TGCGCCAGCAGCTTTGACGTATTCCAAGAGACCCAGTACTTC. Translation gives CASSFDVFQETQYF.

This clonotype was seen a few times. The chain recombines TRBV10-3 with TRBJ2-3; 7 positions match TRBD2. The germline CDR1 and CDR2 sequences are ENHRY and SYGVKD. The CDR3 covers 14 residues. Germline trimming cut 2 bases from V and 4 bases from J; bases unmatched to any gene: 3. The CDR3 region is CAISEGLAADTQYF. Here the CDR3 DNA reads TGTGCCATCAGTGAGGGGCTAGCGGCAGATACGCAGTATTTT.

This clonotype came up a few times. The chain couples TRBV6-5 to TRBJ1-2; TRBD1 agrees at 7 bases. Germline trimming cut 0 bases from V and 4 bases from J; bases unmatched to any gene: 5. The length of the CDR3 is 15 residues. Germline lookup yields CDR1 MNHEY and CDR2 SVGAGI. The CDR3 DNA is TGTGCCAGCAGTTACTCGAGGGGACAGACCTATGGCTACACCTTC. Translating gives CASSYSRGQTYGYTF.

The genes are TRBV20-1 and TRBJ2-1; 7 bases map to TRBD2. This CDR3 is 14 amino acids long. V shed 6 bases, J shed 5 bases, and the junction held 10 bases outside the gene matches. Per the germline V gene, CDR1 is DFQATT and CDR2 is SNEGSKA (reference sequence). CDR3 sequence: CSAQGLGENNEQFF. In DNA, the CDR3 is TGCAGTGCACAAGGACTAGGAGAGAACAATGAGCAGTTCTTC.

This clonotype was observed a few times. This chain uses TRBV12-3 or TRBV12-4 with TRBJ1-5; 7 positions match TRBD1. After removal of 5 bases from V and 5 bases from J, the junction contained 6 bases not matched to a gene. This CDR3 is 14 amino acids long. The CDR3 DNA sequence: TGTGCCAGCAGTCCTAGGACAGGTTATCAGCCCCAGCATTTT. Its protein is CASSPRTGYQPQHF.

The V and J genes are TRBV11-2 and TRBJ2-7; D is ambiguous. The CDR3 is made up of 15 amino acids. V was trimmed by 4 bases and J by 9 bases, leaving 22 bases between them. Germline assignment: CDR1 SGHAT and CDR2 FQNNGV. The CDR3 DNA sequence: TGTGCCAGCAGCTATTACCGGGCCGAAAAACTTGTGCAGTACTTC. It codes for CASSYYRAEKLVQYF. Looking up the rest from reference TRBV11-2 and TRBJ2-7 gives the full variable domain: EAGVAQSPRYKIIEKRQSVAFWCNPISGHATLYWYQQILGQGPKLLIQFQNNGVVDDSQLPKDRFSAERLKGVDSTLKIQPAKLEDSAVYLCASSYYRAEKLVQYFGPGTRLTVT.

This clonotype was seen only a few times. The chain links TRBV7-2 to TRBJ2-7; tentatively, D is TRBD1 (7 bases). Germline-derived CDR1 and CDR2 are SGHTA and FQGNSA. The CDR3 is made up of 14 amino acids. With 5 bases removed from V and 3 bases from J, the gap between germline ends came to 14 bases. CDR3 in DNA: TGTGCCAGCAGCCCCCAGGGGGGAGTCTACGAGCAGTACTTC. Protein product: CASSPQGGVYEQYF. The whole variable domain, filled in from reference TRBV7-2 and TRBJ2-7, reads GAGVSQSPSNKVTEKGKDVELRCDPISGHTALYWYRQSLGQGLEFLIYFQGNSAPDKSGLPSDRFSAERTGGSVSTLTIQRTQQEDSAVYLCASSPQGGVYEQYFGPGTRLTVT.

V and J are TRBV2 and TRBJ2-5; no firm D call. The germline V and J ends were trimmed by 4 bases and 9 bases, with 12 bases remaining between them. The CDR3 extends over 12 amino acids. Germline V gene lookup returns CDR1 SNHLY and CDR2 FYNNEI. CDR3 region: CASSGDPGSQYF. CDR3 DNA sequence: TGTGCCAGCAGTGGAGACCCCGGTTCCCAGTACTTC.

This clonotype was seen only a few times. The chain employs TRBV27 and TRBJ2-1; TRBD2 agrees at 9 bases. CDR3 length: 15 residues. The V gene's germline CDR1 is MNHEY and CDR2 SMNVEV (reference sequence). Unmatched junction bases numbered 4, after V lost 5 bases and J lost 2 bases. DNA for the CDR3: TGTGCCAGCAGTCCCATAGCGGGAGCCTACAATGAGCAGTTCTTC. Translation gives CASSPIAGAYNEQFF.

The chain couples TRBV4-2 to TRBJ2-7; unclear D gene. Germline V gene data show CDR1 as LGHNA and CDR2 as YNFKEQ. Trimming left V 1 base short and J 0 bases short, with 4 bases between. The CDR3 length is 13 residues. The CDR3 DNA is TGTGCCAGCAGCCAAGTCAACTCCTACGAGCAGTACTTC. It specifies CASSQVNSYEQYF.

This clonotype was recorded a few times. The chain employs TRBV7-9 and TRBJ1-1, with D perhaps TRBD1 (6 bases). Germline V gives CDR1 SEHNR, CDR2 FQNEAQ (reference sequence). The CDR3 runs 15 residues. Trimming removed 5 bases at V and 5 bases at J, with 18 bases between. CDR3 sequence: CASSHPQGSGTEAFF. CDR3 in DNA: TGTGCCAGCAGCCATCCACAGGGATCAGGTACTGAAGCTTTCTTT.

The chain links TRBV30 to TRBJ2-3; possible D gene TRBD2, 5 bases. This CDR3 has 14 amino acids. Trimming removed 5 bases from V and 0 bases from J, with 12 bases in between. Germline-derived CDR1 and CDR2 are GTSNPN and SVGIG (reference sequence). The CDR3 loop reads CAWVEGLSTDTQYF. CDR3 sequence (DNA): TGTGCCTGGGTCGAGGGCTTGAGCACAGATACGCAGTATTTT.

In this sample, this clonotype turned up many times. The DNA for the CDR3 is TGTGCCAGCAGCTTAGGGGGCGGGGGCCTCACCTACGAGCAGTACTTC. Encoded protein: CASSLGGGGLTYEQYF. V usage is TRBV7-2 and J usage is TRBJ2-7; D perhaps matches TRBD2 (7 bases). Germline V gene sequence: CDR1 SGHTA, CDR2 FQGNSA. The CDR3 length is 16 residues. V was shortened by 1 base and J by 2 bases, with 15 bases between the two germline ends.

The CDR3 coding sequence is TGTGCCAGCAGCTCCCCCCCAGGGGACCTCTCTGGAAACACCATATATTTT. This sequence encodes CASSSPPGDLSGNTIYF. The chain couples TRBV7-9 to TRBJ1-3; D may be TRBD1 (6 bases). Germline CDR1 SEHNR, CDR2 FQNEAQ (reference sequence). With 4 bases removed from V and 0 bases from J, the gap between germline ends came to 16 bases. This CDR3 comprises 17 residues.

This chain links TRBV5-1 with TRBJ2-5; 13 bases match TRBD2. V was clipped by 3 bases and J by 5 bases; unmatched bases: 7. The CDR3 is 16 residues long. From germline, CDR1 is SGHRS and CDR2 YFSETQ. The CDR3 loop is CASSSGTSGNRETQYF. CDR3 bases: TGCGCCAGCAGCTCTGGGACTAGCGGGAATAGGGAGACCCAGTACTTC.

V usage is TRBV12-3 or TRBV12-4 and J usage is TRBJ2-1; TRBD2 matches 7 bases. V lost 5 bases, J lost 5 bases, and 6 bases stayed unmatched. The CDR3 consists of 14 residues. The CDR3 region has the DNA TGTGCCAGCAGTCCCCTAGCGGTTCACAATGAGCAGTTCTTC. This codes for CASSPLAVHNEQFF.